These T cell receptor beta chains were read from a single sample in a study of OX40 agonist ivuxolimab in advanced cancers. Repertoires were generated with immunoSEQ multiplex PCR, while TCRdb's copy carries only in-frame clones and drops some. The sample consists of tens of thousands of clones, roughly 80% of them appearing once. Specimen: CD4+ or CD8+ T cells sorted from blood, collected in a trial of the OX40 agonist ivuxolimab. The receptors were sampled from an adult with an advanced solid tumor such as melanoma, head and neck, liver or kidney cancer. The CDR3 runs from the conserved cysteine through the conserved F or W. A D gene is named only where the DNA matches it firmly.

D gene | J gene | CDR3 length | V gene | CDR3 DNA | CDR3 protein
TRBD1 | TRBJ1-4 | 14 | TRBV6-1 | TGTGCCAGCACTAGACAGGGTGGGATTGAAAAACTGTTTTTT | CASTRQGGIEKLFF
TRBD2 | TRBJ2-7 | 14 | TRBV7-8 | TGTGCCAGCAGCCCCGGGACTAGCGGGTACGAGCAGTACTTC | CASSPGTSGYEQYF
- | TRBJ2-7 | 15 | TRBV7-3 | TGTGCCAGCAGCTTAGGGCAGGGGATCGACTACGAGCAGTACTTC | CASSLGQGIDYEQYF
- | TRBJ1-1 | 14 | TRBV4-3 | TGCGCCAGCACCGAACAGTTCCCCGATTTCCAAGCTTTCTTT | CASTEQFPDFQAFF
TRBD1 | TRBJ2-4 | 16 | TRBV28 | TGTGCCAGCAGCCCGACAGGGGGCCTCCCTGAGGGCATTCAGTACTTC | CASSPTGGLPEGIQYF
- | TRBJ1-2 | 18 | TRBV5-6 | TGTGCCAGCAGCTTGTCACCATCCTCCTCATTGAGAGCATATGGCTACACCTTC | CASSLSPSSSLRAYGYTF
- | TRBJ2-7 | 12 | TRBV30 | TGTGCCTGGCGGAGGGGTTTCTACGAGCAGTACTTC | CAWRRGFYEQYF
- | TRBJ1-4 | 15 | TRBV5-1 | TGCGCCAGCCAACTGACGTTTGCAACTAATGAAAAACTGTTTTTT | CASQLTFATNEKLFF
- | TRBJ2-5 | 14 | TRBV28 | TGTGCCAGCAGTTTATGGAGGGTCCAAGAGACCCAGTACTTC | CASSLWRVQETQYF
TRBD2 | TRBJ2-7 | 14 | TRBV6-8 | TGTGCCAGCACCCCGGGGGGGGCACACTACGAGCAGTACTTC | CASTPGGAHYEQYF
- | TRBJ2-5 | 12 | TRBV28 | TGTGCCAGCATTGGGAACTTGGAGACCCAGTACTTC | CASIGNLETQYF
TRBD2 | TRBJ2-7 | 13 | TRBV9 | TGTGCCAGCAGCCGGACTAGCTCCTACGAGCAGTACTTC | CASSRTSSYEQYF